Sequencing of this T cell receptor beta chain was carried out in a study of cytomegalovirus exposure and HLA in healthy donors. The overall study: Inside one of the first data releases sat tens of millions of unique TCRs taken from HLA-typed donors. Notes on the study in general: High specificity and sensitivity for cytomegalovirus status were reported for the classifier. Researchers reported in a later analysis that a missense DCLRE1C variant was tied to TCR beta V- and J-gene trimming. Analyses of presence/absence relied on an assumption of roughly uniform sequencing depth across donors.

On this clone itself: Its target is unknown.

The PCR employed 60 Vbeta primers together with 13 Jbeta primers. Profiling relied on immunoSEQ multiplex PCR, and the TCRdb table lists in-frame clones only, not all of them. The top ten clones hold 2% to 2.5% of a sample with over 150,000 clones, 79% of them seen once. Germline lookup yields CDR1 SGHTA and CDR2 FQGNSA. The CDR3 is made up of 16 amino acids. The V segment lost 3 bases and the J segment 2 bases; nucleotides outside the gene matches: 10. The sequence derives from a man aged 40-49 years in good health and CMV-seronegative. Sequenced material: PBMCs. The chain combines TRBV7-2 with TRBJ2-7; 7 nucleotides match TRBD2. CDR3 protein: CASSLIPSGHTYEQYF. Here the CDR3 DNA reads TGTGCCAGCAGCTTGATTCCTAGCGGCCATACCTACGAGCAGTACTTC.